Listed below are T cell receptor beta chains from one sample, sequenced in a study of cytomegalovirus exposure and HLA in healthy donors. The repertoire was sequenced with immunoSEQ multiplex PCR; TCRdb's copy has only in-frame clones and lacks some. The sample gives 140,000 to 150,000 clones, over 90% of which show up once; about 1.7% is in the top ten. Sample: PBMCs. The receptors shown here come from a man between 18 and 35 years old in good health and CMV-seropositive. CDR3s include the opening cysteine and the closing phenylalanine or tryptophan. Each record gives: clone size, J gene, D gene, V gene, CDR3 protein, CDR3 DNA. The D gene is left open where the match is weak. Only part of the rows carry a size: once, few, many, or a class if the clone is expanded.

>.|TRBJ2-7|TRBD2|TRBV7-2
CASSSLTSGRFHEQYF
TGTGCCAGCAGCTCGCTTACTAGCGGGAGATTCCACGAGCAGTACTTC
>.|TRBJ1-1|.|TRBV15
CATSRDHMNTEAFF
TGTGCCACCAGCAGAGATCACATGAACACTGAAGCTTTCTTT
>.|TRBJ1-1|.|TRBV30
CAWDRANTEAFF
TGTGCCTGGGACAGAGCAAACACTGAAGCTTTCTTT
>.|TRBJ1-5|.|TRBV5-8
CASSWRDRGNHQPQHF
TGTGCCAGCAGCTGGCGGGACCGAGGCAATCATCAGCCCCAGCATTTT
>.|TRBJ2-1|.|TRBV10-3
CAISDESSSEQFF
TGTGCCATCAGTGACGAATCTAGCTCTGAGCAGTTCTTC
>.|TRBJ2-3|TRBD2|TRBV27
CASSSSTGTSGGTDTQYF
TGTGCCAGCAGTTCATCAACCGGGACTAGCGGGGGCACAGATACGCAGTATTTT
>few|TRBJ1-5|.|TRBV19
CASSEGRDTAYQPQHF
TGTGCCAGTAGTGAGGGGAGGGACACCGCTTATCAGCCCCAGCATTTT
>.|TRBJ2-7|.|TRBV5-1
CASSQFGAEEQYF
TGCGCCAGCAGCCAGTTTGGGGCGGAGGAGCAGTACTTC
>.|TRBJ2-3|TRBD2|TRBV6-1
CASSAALLAGQDTQYF
TGTGCCAGCAGTGCCGCCCTACTAGCGGGACAGGATACGCAGTATTTT
>.|TRBJ2-2|TRBD2|TRBV29-1
CSVNSGSANTGELFF
TGCAGCGTCAATAGCGGGAGTGCGAACACCGGGGAGCTGTTTTTT
>.|TRBJ1-3|.|TRBV19
CASSIMADGNTIYF
TGTGCCAGTAGTATTATGGCAGATGGAAACACCATATATTTT
>.|TRBJ2-7|TRBD1|TRBV7-2
CASSTGVRYEQYF
TGTGCCAGCAGCACAGGGGTTCGGTACGAGCAGTACTTC
>.|TRBJ1-2|.|TRBV6-1
CASSVGFYGYTF
TGTGCCAGCAGTGTCGGGTTCTATGGCTACACCTTC
>.|TRBJ2-1|TRBD2|TRBV11-3
CASSSRTSDFNEQFF
TGTGCCAGCAGCAGTCGGACTAGCGATTTCAATGAGCAGTTCTTC
>once|TRBJ2-3|TRBD2|TRBV5-6
CASSLAWRAGRDTQYF
TGTGCCAGCAGCTTGGCGTGGAGAGCGGGGCGAGATACGCAGTATTTT
>once|TRBJ2-5|TRBD1|TRBV11-2
CASSGGPGQGLGETQYF
TGTGCCAGCAGTGGGGGGCCGGGACAGGGTCTAGGAGAGACCCAGTACTTC
>.|TRBJ1-2|.|TRBV5-4
CASSLGWGGGYTF
TGTGCCAGCAGCTTGGGATGGGGGGGAGGCTACACCTTC
>.|TRBJ2-5|.|TRBV7-8
CASSLRGLKETQYF
TGTGCCAGCAGCCTTCGGGGGTTGAAAGAGACCCAGTACTTC
>.|TRBJ1-5|TRBD1|TRBV27
CASRRDRNQPQHF
TGTGCCAGCAGACGGGACAGGAATCAGCCCCAGCATTTT
>.|TRBJ2-7|TRBD2|TRBV28
CASFGSSGRIIYEQYF
TGTGCCAGCTTTGGGTCGAGCGGGAGGATCATCTACGAGCAGTACTTC
>.|TRBJ2-7|TRBD1|TRBV5-5
CASSLAGTVAYEQYF
TGTGCCAGCAGCTTGGCCGGGACAGTGGCTTACGAGCAGTACTTC
>.|TRBJ2-2|TRBD2|TRBV5-1
CASSYAGGSNTGELFF
TGCGCCAGCAGCTACGCGGGGGGTTCGAACACCGGGGAGCTGTTTTTT
>.|TRBJ2-7|TRBD2|TRBV27
CASREGLADYYEQYF
TGTGCCAGCAGGGAGGGACTAGCGGACTACTACGAGCAGTACTTC
>.|TRBJ1-1|TRBD1|TRBV2
CASSGDRGMGTEAFF
TGTGCCAGCAGCGGGGACAGGGGAATGGGGACTGAAGCTTTCTTT
>.|TRBJ2-1|TRBD1|TRBV5-4
CASSLGQALSYNEQFF
TGTGCCAGCAGCCTCGGACAGGCCCTATCCTACAATGAGCAGTTCTTC
>.|TRBJ2-3|.|TRBV9
CASSVDQGSDTQYF
TGTGCCAGCAGCGTAGACCAGGGTTCAGATACGCAGTATTTT
>.|TRBJ2-1|.|TRBV9
CASSVALQDRGASGSIGEQFF
TGTGCCAGCAGCGTAGCTTTACAGGACAGGGGGGCTAGCGGGAGTATAGGTGAGCAGTTCTTC
>.|TRBJ1-2|.|TRBV6-1
CASSRANYGYTF
TGTGCCAGCAGTAGAGCTAACTATGGCTACACCTTC
>.|TRBJ2-1|.|TRBV18
CASSPASLAEQFF
TGTGCCAGCTCACCAGCTAGTCTAGCTGAGCAGTTCTTC
>.|TRBJ1-4|.|TRBV28
CASSLDATNEKLFF
TGTGCCAGCAGTCTAGATGCAACTAATGAAAAACTGTTTTTT
>.|TRBJ2-7|TRBD1|TRBV4-2
CASSQATGGGGTYEQYF
TGTGCCAGCAGCCAAGCCACAGGGGGCGGGGGAACCTACGAGCAGTACTTC
>once|TRBJ2-7|.|TRBV7-9
CASSLDGGSDQYF
TGTGCCAGCAGCTTAGATGGTGGGAGCGATCAGTACTTC
>.|TRBJ2-1|TRBD2|TRBV5-4
CASSSISGSGRGEQFF
TGTGCCAGCAGCTCGATAAGCGGGAGTGGCCGCGGTGAGCAGTTCTTC
>.|TRBJ1-2|.|TRBV2
CASSQGPSMGYTF
TGTGCCAGCAGTCAAGGGCCGTCAATGGGCTACACCTTC
>.|TRBJ2-7|.|TRBV19
CASSGASSSYEQYF
TGTGCCAGTAGTGGGGCTTCGAGCTCCTACGAGCAGTACTTC
>.|TRBJ2-7|.|TRBV5-1
CASSLIAGAEQYF
TGCGCCAGCAGCTTAATTGCAGGGGCCGAGCAGTACTTC
>.|TRBJ1-5|.|TRBV25-1
CASSESVGDQPQHF
TGTGCCAGCAGTGAGTCGGTCGGGGATCAGCCCCAGCATTTT
>.|TRBJ2-1|TRBD2|TRBV6-1
CASSAISGTSGYNEQFF
TGTGCCAGCAGTGCCATCTCCGGGACTAGCGGATACAATGAGCAGTTCTTC
>.|TRBJ1-1|.|TRBV5-1
CASSLEQGLPGFF
TGCGCCAGCAGCTTGGAACAAGGACTCCCCGGTTTCTTT
>.|TRBJ2-2|.|TRBV13
CASSRGLAGELFF
TGTGCCAGCAGCCGAGGACTTGCCGGGGAGCTGTTTTTT
>.|TRBJ1-5|TRBD1|TRBV10-3
CAISDGYNTGALNQPQHF
TGTGCCATCAGTGACGGTTATAATACAGGGGCGCTCAATCAGCCCCAGCATTTT
>.|TRBJ2-1|.|TRBV5-1
CASSSTGGSNEQFF
TGCGCCAGCAGCTCCACCGGGGGAAGCAATGAGCAGTTCTTC
>.|TRBJ2-1|TRBD2|TRBV30
CAWSGTSFLEQFF
TGTGCCTGGTCCGGGACTAGCTTTCTTGAGCAGTTCTTC
>once|TRBJ2-7|TRBD2|TRBV29-1
CSVRTSGVYEQYF
TGCAGCGTTCGAACTAGCGGGGTCTACGAGCAGTACTTC
>once|TRBJ2-1|.|TRBV28
CASTGTGNNEQFF
TGTGCCAGCACCGGGACTGGCAACAATGAGCAGTTCTTC
>.|TRBJ1-1|TRBD1|TRBV19
CASSMAPGQVGGSNTEAFF
TGTGCCAGTAGTATGGCCCCGGGACAGGTCGGGGGTTCAAACACTGAAGCTTTCTTT
>.|TRBJ2-3|TRBD1|TRBV7-9
CASSPRQGSDTQYF
TGTGCCAGCAGCCCCCGACAGGGATCAGATACGCAGTATTTT
>.|TRBJ2-3|.|TRBV11-2
CASSLGGREYF
TGTGCCAGCAGCTTAGGAGGGAGAGAGTATTTT
>.|TRBJ2-1|TRBD2|TRBV30
CAWSGGPEGGAYNEQFF
TGTGCCTGGAGTGGCGGCCCGGAGGGAGGGGCCTACAATGAGCAGTTCTTC
>.|TRBJ2-7|.|TRBV14
CASSQELMSYEQYF
TGTGCCAGCAGCCAAGAACTCATGTCCTACGAGCAGTACTTC
>.|TRBJ2-5|TRBD1|TRBV11-2
CASRQGARETQYF
TGTGCCAGCAGGCAGGGGGCGCGAGAGACCCAGTACTTC
>.|TRBJ1-2|TRBD1|TRBV27
CASSPQQGADYGYTF
TGTGCCAGCAGTCCCCAACAGGGGGCTGACTATGGCTACACCTTC
>.|TRBJ2-1|TRBD2|TRBV4-1
CASSPYDLAGGAYNEQFF
TGCGCCAGCAGCCCTTACGATTTAGCGGGAGGCGCCTACAATGAGCAGTTCTTC
>.|TRBJ1-2|.|TRBV9
CASSGWTAVNYGYTF
TGTGCCAGCAGCGGGTGGACAGCTGTTAACTATGGCTACACCTTC
>.|TRBJ1-4|.|TRBV4-1
CASSQPRTTNEKLFF
TGCGCCAGCAGCCAACCGAGAACAACTAATGAAAAACTGTTTTTT
>.|TRBJ1-2|TRBD1|TRBV27
CASSSYGRGPTNYGYTF
TGTGCCAGCAGTTCATACGGCAGGGGGCCGACTAACTATGGCTACACCTTC
>.|TRBJ2-7|TRBD2|TRBV7-2
CASSPRREGSYEQYF
TGTGCCAGCAGCCCACGAAGGGAGGGATCCTACGAGCAGTACTTC
>.|TRBJ2-1|TRBD2|TRBV27
CATRGGRAYNEQFF
TGTGCCACCCGCGGCGGGAGGGCGTACAATGAGCAGTTCTTC
>.|TRBJ2-3|TRBD2|TRBV5-4
CASSPREGADTQYF
TGTGCCAGCAGCCCCCGGGAGGGGGCAGATACGCAGTATTTT
>.|TRBJ1-2|.|TRBV19
CASSAPRQQANYGYTF
TGTGCCAGTAGTGCCCCCCGACAGCAAGCTAACTATGGCTACACCTTC